Listed below are T cell receptor beta chains from one sample, sequenced in a study of shared clonotypes between healthy human individuals. Using immunoSEQ multiplex PCR, the repertoire was profiled, and TCRdb retains in-frame clones only, with some absent. The table lists more than 1 million clones, around 82% of them singletons, with 0.5% to 0.6% in the top ten. What was sequenced was memory CD4+ T cells from PBMCs. The receptor set was obtained from a man aged 18-30 years in good health. Some clones in this sample may be carry-over from other donors' samples. The CDR3 runs from the conserved cysteine through the conserved F or W. A D gene is named only where the DNA matches it firmly. Only some rows state a clone size, as once, few, many or a class for expanded clones.

len,d_gene,v_gene,abundance,j_gene,CDR3aa,CDR3nt
11,NA,TRBV30,NA,TRBJ1-1,CAWGSNTEAFF,TGTGCCTGGGGGTCCAACACTGAAGCTTTCTTT
15,NA,TRBV6-4,NA,TRBJ2-1,CASSEVSTEYNEQFF,TGTGCCAGCAGTGAGGTGTCGACGGAATACAATGAGCAGTTCTTC
11,NA,TRBV20-1,NA,TRBJ2-3,CSANSVRTQYF,TGCAGTGCCAACTCGGTCCGCACGCAGTATTTT
14,NA,TRBV15,NA,TRBJ2-3,CATGGQGGTDTQYF,TGTGCCACCGGGGGGCAAGGTGGCACAGATACGCAGTATTTT
15,NA,TRBV19,NA,TRBJ1-1,CASSILRGTGTEAFF,TGTGCCAGTAGTATTCTTCGGGGGACGGGCACTGAAGCTTTCTTT
18,NA,TRBV28,NA,TRBJ2-6,CASSHLRGLNAGANVLTF,TGTGCCAGCAGTCACCTGAGGGGTTTAAATGCTGGGGCCAACGTCCTGACTTTC
17,TRBD2,TRBV10-3,NA,TRBJ2-7,CAISRTSGRESSYEQYF,TGTGCCATCAGTCGGACTAGCGGGAGGGAAAGCTCCTACGAGCAGTACTTC
16,TRBD1,TRBV5-4,NA,TRBJ1-3,CASSRDRGPSGNTIYF,TGTGCCAGCAGTAGGGACAGGGGGCCCTCTGGAAACACCATATATTTT
15,NA,TRBV28,NA,TRBJ2-1,CASRGGTHYYNEQFF,TGTGCCAGCAGAGGCGGGACCCACTACTACAATGAGCAGTTCTTC
12,NA,TRBV5-1,NA,TRBJ2-5,CASSVTGLQVYF,TGCGCCAGCAGCGTAACGGGACTCCAAGTATACTTC
14,NA,TRBV11-2,NA,TRBJ2-7,CASSLMGQNYEQYF,TGTGCCAGCAGCTTAATGGGCCAGAACTACGAGCAGTACTTC
17,TRBD2,TRBV5-1,NA,TRBJ2-1,CASSLEVGGLAGNEQFF,TGCGCCAGCAGCTTGGAGGTTGGTGGACTAGCGGGGAATGAGCAGTTCTTC
15,TRBD1,TRBV6-5,NA,TRBJ2-3,CASSFDRGGTDTQYF,TGTGCCAGCAGTTTTGACAGGGGAGGCACAGATACGCAGTATTTT
15,NA,TRBV9,NA,TRBJ1-1,CASSPTGWGDTEAFF,TGTGCCAGCAGCCCCACAGGTTGGGGGGACACTGAAGCTTTCTTT
17,NA,TRBV5-6,NA,TRBJ2-3,CASSLVKTDAYSSTQYF,TGTGCCAGCAGCTTGGTTAAGACCGACGCTTATTCCTCTACGCAGTATTTT
15,NA,TRBV7-2,NA,TRBJ2-5,CASSPGRNREETQYF,TGTGCCAGCAGTCCAGGACGAAACAGGGAAGAGACCCAGTACTTC
14,NA,TRBV5-1,NA,TRBJ1-2,CASSRGGNNYGYTF,TGCGCCAGCTCCCGGGGCGGAAATAACTATGGCTACACCTTC
15,TRBD1,TRBV5-4,NA,TRBJ2-1,CASSLGGTGYNEQFF,TGTGCCAGCAGCTTGGGTGGGACAGGGTACAATGAGCAGTTCTTC
15,TRBD2,TRBV11-2,once,TRBJ2-1,CASSSGLAGINEQFF,TGTGCCAGCAGCTCGGGACTAGCGGGGATAAATGAGCAGTTCTTC
16,NA,TRBV25-1,few,TRBJ1-2,CASSEALTPPVYGYTF,TGTGCCAGCAGTGAAGCCCTGACACCCCCTGTTTATGGCTACACCTTC
13,NA,TRBV5-1,NA,TRBJ1-3,CASSLSPGNTIYF,TGCGCCAGCAGCTTGTCCCCAGGAAACACCATATATTTT
14,TRBD1,TRBV11-2,few,TRBJ1-1,CASSLFGQGTEAFF,TGTGCCAGCAGCTTATTCGGACAGGGGACTGAAGCTTTCTTT
13,NA,TRBV6-5,NA,TRBJ1-1,CASSYRGGTEAFF,TGTGCCAGCAGTTACCGAGGGGGCACTGAAGCTTTCTTT
13,TRBD2,TRBV29-1,NA,TRBJ2-7,CSVQAGGFYEQYF,TGCAGCGTTCAAGCGGGAGGTTTCTACGAGCAGTACTTC
15,TRBD1,TRBV27,NA,TRBJ2-5,CASSELGGYEETQYF,TGTGCCAGCAGTGAACTAGGGGGCTATGAAGAGACCCAGTACTTC
14,NA,TRBV27,NA,TRBJ1-1,CASKGRAMNTEAFF,TGTGCCAGCAAGGGAAGGGCCATGAACACTGAAGCTTTCTTT
16,TRBD2,TRBV11-2,NA,TRBJ2-2,CASSPGPGLGIGELFF,TGTGCCAGCAGCCCCGGTCCGGGACTAGGCATCGGGGAGCTGTTTTTT
13,NA,TRBV28,NA,TRBJ1-1,CASTAGWRTEAFF,TGTGCCAGCACCGCAGGGTGGAGAACTGAAGCTTTCTTT
14,TRBD1,TRBV10-3,NA,TRBJ1-1,CAISRTGVDTEAFF,TGTGCCATCAGTAGAACAGGGGTGGACACTGAAGCTTTCTTT
13,TRBD1,TRBV29-1,NA,TRBJ2-7,CSGQMGQSYEQYF,TGCAGCGGCCAAATGGGACAGTCCTACGAGCAGTACTTC
16,NA,TRBV7-9,NA,TRBJ1-1,CASSLARNVGNTEAFF,TGTGCCAGCAGCTTAGCTCGGAACGTGGGGAACACTGAAGCTTTCTTT
16,NA,TRBV7-3,few,TRBJ2-2,CASSPTGTANTGELFF,TGTGCCAGCAGCCCTACCGGGACGGCGAACACCGGGGAGCTGTTTTTT
13,NA,TRBV7-7,NA,TRBJ2-5,CASSLVGSETQYF,TGTGCCAGCAGCTTAGTAGGGTCGGAGACCCAGTACTTC